The subject of this entry is one TCR beta chain. The antigen is unknown. The source of the sample is a study of cytomegalovirus exposure and HLA in healthy donors. Study background: Some 85 million unique TCRs, all from HLA-typed donors, were included in an early release of the data. Whole-study findings and limits: Specific recognition of CMV antigens was confirmed in vitro for three chains (all CMV-associated). Indistinguishable V segments such as TRBV6-2 and TRBV6-3 were excluded. The number of N-insertions in an Asian-associated ancestry cluster was reportedly below the 666-donor mean in a later analysis.

PCR was performed using 60 Vbeta and 13 Jbeta primers. TCRdb keeps only in-frame clones here, not all; method: immunoSEQ multiplex PCR. The table shows approximately 150,000 clones, with around four fifths occurring only once. CDR3 length equals 15 residues. V dropped 5 bases and J dropped 6 bases, with 20 bases sitting between them. Germline V gene sequence: CDR1 SGHAT, CDR2 FQNNGV. The chain couples TRBV11-2 to TRBJ2-7, with D possibly matching TRBD1 (8 bases). Sequencing used PBMCs. This TCR derives from a woman aged 45-60 years in good health and CMV-seronegative. CDR3 region: CASSLSGGGEGEQYF. CDR3 in DNA: TGTGCCAGCAGCCTATCAGGGGGCGGGGAGGGCGAGCAGTACTTC.